This TCR beta chain stems from a study of cytomegalovirus exposure and HLA in healthy donors. Whole-study findings and limits: Specificity of a few CMV-associated chains for CMV antigens was verified in vitro. An ancestry cluster, one associated with Asian ancestry, reportedly showed fewer N-insertions than the roughly 670-donor mean in a later analysis. According to the study, about 180 TCR beta chains were cytomegalovirus-associated.

Germline assignment: CDR1 GTSNPN and CDR2 SVGIG (reference sequence). Trimming cost V 1 base and J 0 bases, with 12 bases left between them. The CDR3 has 15 residues. Vbeta (60) and Jbeta (13) primers were used in the PCR. The table came from immunoSEQ multiplex PCR; TCRdb's copy has only in-frame clones and leaves some out. Here the sample spans around 200,000 clones, roughly 79% being singletons. As concerns this clone: The target antigen is unknown. This same CDR3 is encoded by further DNA sequences in the sample.

The receptor's source is a woman in her thirties in good health and CMV-seropositive. The V call is TRBV30, the J call TRBJ1-1; D is ambiguous. Material: PBMCs. The CDR3 DNA reads as TGTGCCTGGAGTGCCTGGACGGGGATGAACACTGAAGCTTTCTTT. This sequence encodes CAWSAWTGMNTEAFF.